The 15 T cell receptor beta chains below were found in one sample sequenced in a study of blood T cell repertoires in COVID-19. Here immunoSEQ multiplex PCR was the method, and the copy in TCRdb shows in-frame clones only, minus some. The sample has about 130,000 clones, approximately 84% seen once. The sequencing sample was made of peripheral blood. These receptors originate from a human donor in a cohort sampled during active COVID-19.

The V gene is TRBV7-9, the J gene TRBJ2-1; 11 bases agree with TRBD2. Germline CDR1 and CDR2: SEHNR and FQNEAQ (reference sequence). With V trimmed by 1 base and J by 8 bases, 4 bases remained unmatched. There are 15 residues in the CDR3. CDR3 DNA: TGTGCCAGCAGCTTAGGACTAGCGGGGATGGATGAGCAGTTCTTC. It specifies CASSLGLAGMDEQFF.

On this clone: The sample has other DNA sequences that encode this CDR3 too. The genes are TRBV19 and TRBJ1-2, with D possibly being TRBD1 (6 bases). Trimming removed 3 bases at V and 3 bases at J, with 14 bases between. The CDR3 covers 15 residues. The germline V gene encodes CDR1 LNHDA and CDR2 SQIVND (reference sequence). The chain's CDR3 is CASSILQGGDYGYTF. CDR3 DNA sequence: TGTGCCAGTAGTATTCTACAGGGTGGAGACTATGGCTACACCTTC.

In DNA, the CDR3 is TGTGCCAGCTCACCTCCGTCGGAACGGGGAGGCTATGGCTACACCTTC. Translation: CASSPPSERGGYGYTF. The V and J genes are TRBV18 and TRBJ1-2, with D unclear. V shed 3 bases and J shed 4 bases, with 18 bases lying between them. Per germline, CDR1 KGHSH and CDR2 LQKENI. This CDR3 has 16 residues.

This clone has just a few counts. J is TRBJ2-7 and V is TRBV3-1 (or the pseudogene TRBV3-2); TRBD2 agrees at 7 bases. With V trimmed by 0 bases and J by 4 bases, 15 bases remained unmatched. Germline-derived CDR1 and CDR2 are LGHDT and YNNKEL (reference sequence). This CDR3 is 18 amino acids long. DNA of the CDR3: TGTGCCAGCAGCCAAGAGGTACCAGGACTGCCGGGAGGTTACGAGCAGTACTTC. Translating it yields CASSQEVPGLPGGYEQYF.

The V gene is TRBV6-1, the J gene TRBJ2-2; D gene unclear. Germline assignment: CDR1 MNHNS and CDR2 SASEGT. V was clipped by 3 bases and J by 7 bases, with 15 bases between them. The CDR3 is made up of 15 amino acids. Here the CDR3 reads CASSDVRVRVGELFF. CDR3 nucleotide sequence: TGTGCCAGCAGTGACGTCCGGGTTCGTGTCGGGGAGCTGTTTTTT.

V usage is TRBV12-3 or TRBV12-4 and J usage is TRBJ2-3; a possible D gene is TRBD2 (5 bases). The CDR3 consists of 13 residues. V was clipped by 7 bases and J by 1 base, with 9 bases between them. The CDR3 loop is CASMGGCTDTQYF. In DNA, the CDR3 is TGTGCCAGCATGGGCGGGTGCACAGATACGCAGTATTTT.

This clone has only a few counts. The chain combines TRBV5-1 with TRBJ2-3; 13 positions agree with TRBD2. The CDR3 consists of 16 residues. With 6 bases clipped from V and 3 bases from J, the junction kept 7 bases outside the gene matches. Germline assignment: CDR1 SGHRS and CDR2 YFSETQ. DNA for the CDR3: TGCGCCAGCATGTTTGGACTAGCGGGGGAGACAGATACGCAGTATTTT. Its translation: CASMFGLAGETDTQYF.

This clone came up once. The chain recombines TRBV2 with TRBJ1-2; D ambiguous. This CDR3 has 13 amino acids. Trimming stripped 7 bases from V and 8 bases from J, with 17 bases between. Germline loops: CDR1 SNHLY, CDR2 FYNNEI. In DNA form, the CDR3 reads TGTGCCAGCACGACGGGCGGGAGTGGGGGCTACACCTTC. Its protein product is CASTTGGSGGYTF.

This clone came up once. The V gene is TRBV11-2, the J gene TRBJ1-2; tentative D call: TRBD1 (5 bases). The V end was cut by 5 bases, the J end by 2 bases, with 9 bases between. CDR3 length: 13 amino acids. Germline lookup yields CDR1 SGHAT and CDR2 FQNNGV. The CDR3, as DNA: TGTGCCAGCAGCCAAGGACAAAACTATGGCTACACCTTC. Translating gives CASSQGQNYGYTF.

This clone showed up many times. The V call is TRBV30, the J call TRBJ2-1, with 13 bases identical to TRBD2. Germline CDR1 GTSNPN, CDR2 SVGIG (reference sequence). The CDR3 has 17 residues. V gave up 0 bases and J gave up 4 bases; unmatched junction bases: 6. In DNA, the CDR3 is TGTGCCTGGAGTGTACTAGCGGGGGGGCCGAAGTACAATGAGCAGTTCTTC. As protein: CAWSVLAGGPKYNEQFF.

The chain couples TRBV5-4 to TRBJ2-6; 7 nucleotides align to TRBD1. This CDR3 is built from 15 residues. Germline CDR1 reads SGHNT; CDR2 reads YYREEE (reference sequence). After removal of 4 bases from V and 5 bases from J, the junction contained 6 bases not matched to a gene. CDR3 region: CASSQGQARANVLTF. CDR3 bases: TGTGCCAGCAGCCAAGGACAGGCGAGGGCCAACGTCCTGACTTTC.

The genes are TRBV28 and TRBJ1-5; tentatively, D is TRBD1 (5 bases). With 5 bases removed from V and 7 bases from J, the gap between germline ends came to 18 bases. The CDR3 extends over 15 amino acids. Germline lookup yields CDR1 MDHEN and CDR2 SYDVKM. DNA of the CDR3: TGTGCCAGCAGTGTGGGGGGAAACGCGAGACAGCCCCAGCATTTT. It specifies CASSVGGNARQPQHF.

The rearrangement links TRBV5-5 to TRBJ2-3; 7 bases agree with TRBD2. The germline V gene has CDR1 SGHKS and CDR2 YYEKEE (reference sequence). The V and J ends lost 4 bases and 2 bases, in that order; junction bases with no gene match: 7. The CDR3 length is 15 residues. CDR3 bases: TGTGCCAGCAGCGCACCCAGCGGGGTCACAGATACGCAGTATTTT. Protein product: CASSAPSGVTDTQYF.

The CDR3 is CASSRDSRTDTQYF. CDR3 nucleotides: TGCGCCAGCAGTAGGGACTCCCGCACAGATACGCAGTATTTT. The chain links TRBV10-1 to TRBJ2-3; D is perhaps TRBD2 (6 bases). The CDR3 runs to 14 residues. V lost 5 bases and J 1 base, leaving 10 bases between the germline ends. Germline V lookup: CDR1 WNHNN, CDR2 SYGVQD (reference sequence).

The V and J genes are TRBV4-1 and TRBJ2-3; 7 nucleotides align to TRBD2. CDR3 length: 15 amino acids. Germline values: CDR1 MGHRA, CDR2 YSYEKL. V trimming: 2 bases; J trimming: 2 bases; junction bases outside the gene matches: 4. CDR3 sequence (DNA): TGCGCCAGCAGCCAATTAGCGGGTTCCACAGATACGCAGTATTTT. It specifies CASSQLAGSTDTQYF.